This TCR beta chain was recovered during a study of blood T cell repertoires in COVID-19. Study details: PBMCs, B-cell-depleted T cells, or T cells were the source of the cDNA or gDNA that made up the material.

Germline lookup yields CDR1 SEHNR and CDR2 FQNEAQ (reference sequence). Trimming left V 4 bases short and J 4 bases short, with 13 bases between. This CDR3 comprises 14 residues. Authors' processing steps: Amplification of reference gene primers provided the estimated nucleated cell counts. TCRdb's table, derived via immunoSEQ multiplex PCR, lists solely in-frame clones and lacks some. The V and J calls and clone size are taken from that table; D and trimming were inferred from the DNA. Among around 170,000 clones listed, 88% were seen once. The sequence was obtained from a man aged 55 to 70 with acute or convalescent COVID-19. The chain uses TRBV7-9 and TRBJ1-2; weak D call: TRBD1 (5 bases). Sequenced material: peripheral blood. The CDR3 reads CASSSGQWGYGYTF. The CDR3 DNA reads TGTGCCAGCAGCTCCGGACAATGGGGCTATGGCTACACCTTC.